This T cell receptor beta chain appears in the sequencing data of a study of T-cell reconstitution after alpha-beta-depleted transplantation in children. This clonotype was counted only a few times. Unique molecular identifiers were used in preparing the TCRbeta library. Via MiXCR, TCRdb re-called the PCR reads, giving one row per CDR3 protein. The profile shows almost 500,000 distinct CDR3 sequences, about 11% of them singletons. Per the germline V gene, CDR1 is MNHEY and CDR2 is SMNVEV (reference sequence). J lost 3 bases, V lost 0 bases, and 5 bases had no gene match. The CDR3 runs to 16 residues. The source material was PBMCs, sampled before TCRalphabeta/CD19-depleted stem cell transplant. The receptor comes from a child between 2 and 9 years old with inherited bone marrow failure, due to receive a stem cell transplant. This chain connects TRBV27 to TRBJ2-7; TRBD2 agrees at 10 bases. The CDR3 here is CASSLSPSGGYYEQYF. The CDR3 DNA follows: TGTGCCAGCAGTTTATCCCCTAGCGGGGGATACTACGAGCAGTACTTC.